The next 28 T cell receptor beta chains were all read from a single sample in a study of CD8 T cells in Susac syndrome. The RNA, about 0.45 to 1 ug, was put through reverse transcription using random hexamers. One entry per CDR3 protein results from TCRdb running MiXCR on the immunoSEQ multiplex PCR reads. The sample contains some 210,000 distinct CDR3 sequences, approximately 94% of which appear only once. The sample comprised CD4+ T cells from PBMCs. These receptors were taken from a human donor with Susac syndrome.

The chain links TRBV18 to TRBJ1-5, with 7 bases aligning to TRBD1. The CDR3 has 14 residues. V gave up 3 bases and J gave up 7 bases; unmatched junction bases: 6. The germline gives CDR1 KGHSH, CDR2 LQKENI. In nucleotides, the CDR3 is TGTGCCAGCTCACCGGGCTCAGGGGGACAGCCCCAGCATTTT. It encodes CASSPGSGGQPQHF.

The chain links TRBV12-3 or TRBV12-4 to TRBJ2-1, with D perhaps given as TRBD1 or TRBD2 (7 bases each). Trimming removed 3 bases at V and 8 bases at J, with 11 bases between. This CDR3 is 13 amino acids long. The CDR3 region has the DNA TGTGCCAGCAGTTTGACAGGGAGGGATGAGCAGTTCTTC. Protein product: CASSLTGRDEQFF.

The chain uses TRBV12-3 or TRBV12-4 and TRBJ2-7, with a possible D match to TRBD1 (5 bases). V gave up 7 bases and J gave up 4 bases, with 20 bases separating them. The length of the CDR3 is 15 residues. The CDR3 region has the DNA TGTGCCAGCACCCCGTTTGGGGCAGCCCGTTACGAGCAGTACTTC. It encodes CASTPFGAARYEQYF.

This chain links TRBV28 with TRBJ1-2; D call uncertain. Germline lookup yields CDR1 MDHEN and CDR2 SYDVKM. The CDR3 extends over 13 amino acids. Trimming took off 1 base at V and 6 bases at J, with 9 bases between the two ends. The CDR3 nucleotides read TGTGCCAGCAGTTTATTAGGCCAGAATGGCTACACCTTC. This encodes CASSLLGQNGYTF.

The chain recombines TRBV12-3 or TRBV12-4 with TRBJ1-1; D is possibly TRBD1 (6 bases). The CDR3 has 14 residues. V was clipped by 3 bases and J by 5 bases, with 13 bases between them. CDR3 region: CASSLQGTQTEAFF. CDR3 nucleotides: TGTGCCAGCAGTTTGCAGGGGACACAAACTGAAGCTTTCTTT.

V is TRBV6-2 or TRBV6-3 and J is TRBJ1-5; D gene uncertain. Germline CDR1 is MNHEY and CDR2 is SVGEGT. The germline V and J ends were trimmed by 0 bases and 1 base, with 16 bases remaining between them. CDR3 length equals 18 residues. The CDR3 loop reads CASSYSTVRVTSNQPQHF. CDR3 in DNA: TGTGCCAGCAGTTACTCGACTGTTCGGGTAACGAGCAATCAGCCCCAGCATTTT.

Here the CDR3 reads CAWSLGQGATYEQYF. The CDR3 DNA reads as TGTGCCTGGAGCCTCGGACAGGGGGCAACCTACGAGCAGTACTTC. This chain connects TRBV30 to TRBJ2-7, with 11 bases fitting TRBD1. The ends lost 3 bases at V and 2 bases at J; junction bases unmatched: 6. CDR1 GTSNPN and CDR2 SVGIG come from the germline V gene (reference sequence). The CDR3 spans 15 residues.

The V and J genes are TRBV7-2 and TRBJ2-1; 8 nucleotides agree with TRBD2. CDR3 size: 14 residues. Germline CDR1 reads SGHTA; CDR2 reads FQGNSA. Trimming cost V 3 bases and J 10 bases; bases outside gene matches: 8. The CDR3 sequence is CASSFGSGVNEQFF. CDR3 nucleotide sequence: TGTGCCAGCAGCTTTGGTAGCGGGGTCAACGAGCAGTTCTTC.

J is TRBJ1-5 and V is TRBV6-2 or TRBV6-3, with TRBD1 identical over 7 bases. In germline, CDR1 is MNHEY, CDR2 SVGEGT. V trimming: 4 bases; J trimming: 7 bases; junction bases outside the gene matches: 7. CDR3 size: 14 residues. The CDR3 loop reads CASSLIRQGQPQHF. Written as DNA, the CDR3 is TGTGCCAGCAGTTTGATCCGACAGGGACAGCCCCAGCATTTT.

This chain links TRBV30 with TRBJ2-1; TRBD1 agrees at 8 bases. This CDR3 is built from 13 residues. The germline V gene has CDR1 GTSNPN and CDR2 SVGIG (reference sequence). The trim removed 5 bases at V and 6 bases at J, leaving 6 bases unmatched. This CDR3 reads CAWSGGPFNEQFF. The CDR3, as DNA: TGTGCCTGGTCAGGGGGCCCCTTCAATGAGCAGTTCTTC.

Here the CDR3 reads CASSQGLPQHF. Here the CDR3 DNA reads TGTGCCAGCAGCCAAGGGTTGCCCCAGCATTTT. This rearrangement joins TRBV6-2 or TRBV6-3 to TRBJ1-5; D remains ambiguous. The V gene lost 6 bases and the J gene lost 9 bases, with 9 bases spanning the gap. The CDR3 extends over 11 amino acids. Germline V gives CDR1 MNHEY, CDR2 SVGEGT.

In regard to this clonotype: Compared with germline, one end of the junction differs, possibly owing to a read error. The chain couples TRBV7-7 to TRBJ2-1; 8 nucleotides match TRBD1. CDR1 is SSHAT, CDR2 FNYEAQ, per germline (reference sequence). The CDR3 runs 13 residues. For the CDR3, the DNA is TGTGCTAGCAGCAAGGACAGGGAGAATGAGCAGTTCTTC. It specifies CASSKDRENEQFF.

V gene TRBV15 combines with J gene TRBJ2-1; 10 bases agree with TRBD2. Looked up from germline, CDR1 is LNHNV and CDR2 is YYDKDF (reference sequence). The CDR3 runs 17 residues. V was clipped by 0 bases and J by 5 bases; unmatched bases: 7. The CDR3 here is CATSRDRGLADNNEQFF. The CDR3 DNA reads TGTGCCACCAGCAGAGATAGAGGACTAGCGGATAACAATGAGCAGTTCTTC.

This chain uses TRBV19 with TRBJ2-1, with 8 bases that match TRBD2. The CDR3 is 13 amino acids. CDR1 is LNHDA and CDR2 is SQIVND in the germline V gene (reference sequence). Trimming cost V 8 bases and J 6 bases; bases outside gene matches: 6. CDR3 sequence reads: CASGIAGINEQFF. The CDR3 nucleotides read TGTGCCAGTGGAATAGCGGGGATCAATGAGCAGTTCTTC.

As DNA, the CDR3 is TGCGCCAGCAGCCAATGGAACACCGGGGAGCTGTTTTTT. It specifies CASSQWNTGELFF. The V call is TRBV4-3, the J call TRBJ2-2; D call uncertain. Germline CDR1 reads LGHNA; CDR2 reads YSLEER. The CDR3 is made up of 13 amino acids. V was cut by 2 bases and J by 1 base, with 2 bases left in between.

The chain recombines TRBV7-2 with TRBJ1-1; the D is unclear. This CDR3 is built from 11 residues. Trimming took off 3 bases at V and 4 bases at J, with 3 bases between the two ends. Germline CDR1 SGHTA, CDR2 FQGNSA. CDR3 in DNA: TGTGCCAGCAGCTTGAGCACTGAAGCTTTCTTT. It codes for CASSLSTEAFF. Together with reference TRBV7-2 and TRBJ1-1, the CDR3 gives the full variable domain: GAGVSQSPSNKVTEKGKDVELRCDPISGHTALYWYRQSLGQGLEFLIYFQGNSAPDKSGLPSDRFSAERTGGSVSTLTIQRTQQEDSAVYLCASSLSTEAFFGQGTRLTVV.

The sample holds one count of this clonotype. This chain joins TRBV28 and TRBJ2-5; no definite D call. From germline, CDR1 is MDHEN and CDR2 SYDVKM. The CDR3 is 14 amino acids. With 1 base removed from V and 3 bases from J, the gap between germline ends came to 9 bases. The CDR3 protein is CASSLLGSEETQYF. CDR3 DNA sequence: TGTGCCAGCAGTTTATTAGGATCAGAAGAGACCCAGTACTTC.

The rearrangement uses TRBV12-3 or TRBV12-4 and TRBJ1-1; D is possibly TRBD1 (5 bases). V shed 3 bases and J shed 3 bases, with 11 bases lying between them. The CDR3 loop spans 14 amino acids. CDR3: CASSFRVSHTEAFF. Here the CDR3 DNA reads TGTGCCAGCAGTTTCAGGGTTTCACACACTGAAGCTTTCTTT.

The CDR3 reads CASSNEGEQYF. The CDR3 coding sequence is TGTGCCAGCAGCAATGAGGGGGAGCAGTACTTC. The genes are TRBV7-2 and TRBJ2-7, with D possibly called TRBD1 or TRBD2 (5 bases each). CDR1 SGHTA and CDR2 FQGNSA come from the germline V gene. V gave up 5 bases and J gave up 7 bases, with 9 bases separating them. The CDR3 has 11 amino acids.

The CDR3 DNA is TGTGCCAGTAGTATGGGGCGCGGGACACAATACCCGACCAGCACAGATACGCAGTATTTT. This translates into CASSMGRGTQYPTSTDTQYF. The chain recombines TRBV19 with TRBJ2-3; perhaps D is TRBD1 or TRBD2 (6 bases each). This CDR3 is built from 20 residues. Deletions cut 3 bases from V and 0 bases from J, with 25 bases between. In germline, CDR1 is LNHDA, CDR2 SQIVND (reference sequence). The whole variable domain, filled in from reference TRBV19 and TRBJ2-3, reads DGGITQSPKYLFRKEGQNVTLSCEQNLNHDAMYWYRQDPGQGLRLIYYSQIVNDFQKGDIAEGYSVSREKKESFPLTVTSAQKNPTAFYLCASSMGRGTQYPTSTDTQYFGPGTRLTVL.

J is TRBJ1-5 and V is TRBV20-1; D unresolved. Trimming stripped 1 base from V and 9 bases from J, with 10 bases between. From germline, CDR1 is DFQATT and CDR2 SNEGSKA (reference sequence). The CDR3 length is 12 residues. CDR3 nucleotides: TGCAGTGCTAGAGTGGGTTCCGGGCCCCAGCATTTT. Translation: CSARVGSGPQHF.

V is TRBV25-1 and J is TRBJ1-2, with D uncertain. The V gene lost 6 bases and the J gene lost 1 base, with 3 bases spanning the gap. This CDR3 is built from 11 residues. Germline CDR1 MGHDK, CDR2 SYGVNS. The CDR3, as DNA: TGTGCCAGCAGCGTTAACTATGGCTACACCTTC. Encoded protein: CASSVNYGYTF.

The CDR3 bases are TGTGCCAGCAGCCAAGACGTCGACGGGGACAGCAAAGCTTTCTTT. Residues: CASSQDVDGDSKAFF. This chain joins TRBV3-1 and TRBJ1-1; 7 bases map to TRBD1. The CDR3 totals 15 residues. The germline V gene has CDR1 LGHDT and CDR2 YNNKEL (reference sequence). The ends lost 0 bases at V and 9 bases at J; junction bases unmatched: 10.

CDR3 loop: CAWSVQNGYTF. DNA of the CDR3: TGTGCCTGGAGTGTACAAAATGGCTACACCTTC. The chain is built from TRBV30 and TRBJ1-2, with no clear D. Trimming removed 0 bases from V and 6 bases from J, with 5 bases in between. From germline, CDR1 is GTSNPN and CDR2 SVGIG (reference sequence). The CDR3 consists of 11 residues.

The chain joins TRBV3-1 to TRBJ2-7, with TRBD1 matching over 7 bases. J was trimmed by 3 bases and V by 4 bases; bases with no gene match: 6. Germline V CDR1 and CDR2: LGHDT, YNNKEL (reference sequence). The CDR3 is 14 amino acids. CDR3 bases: TGTGCCAGCAGCCCGGACAGGCTTAACTACGAGCAGTACTTC. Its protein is CASSPDRLNYEQYF.

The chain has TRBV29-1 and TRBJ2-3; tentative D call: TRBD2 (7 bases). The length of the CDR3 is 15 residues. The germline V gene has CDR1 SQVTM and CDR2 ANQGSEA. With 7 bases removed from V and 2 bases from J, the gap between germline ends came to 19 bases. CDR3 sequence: CSARGKRGATDTQYF. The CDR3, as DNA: TGCAGCGCCCGGGGGAAACGGGGGGCCACAGATACGCAGTATTTT.

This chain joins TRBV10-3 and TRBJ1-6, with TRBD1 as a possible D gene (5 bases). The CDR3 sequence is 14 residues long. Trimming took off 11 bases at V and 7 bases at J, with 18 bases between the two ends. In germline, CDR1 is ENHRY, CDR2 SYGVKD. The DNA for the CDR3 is TGTGCCGCCGGGTCCGGGAGGGGAAATTCACCCCTCCACTTT. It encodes CAAGSGRGNSPLHF.

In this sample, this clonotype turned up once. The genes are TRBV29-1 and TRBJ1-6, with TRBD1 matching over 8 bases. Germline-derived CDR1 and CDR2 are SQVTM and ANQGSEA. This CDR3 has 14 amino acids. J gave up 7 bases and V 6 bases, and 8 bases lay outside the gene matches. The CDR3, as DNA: TGCAGCGTGAGCCAGGGGGCAGTCAATTCACCCCTCCACTTT. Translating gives CSVSQGAVNSPLHF.